This TCR beta chain was captured by sequencing in a study of shared clonotypes between healthy human individuals. Across the study: Each donor's CD4 naive and CD4 memory cells filled three plates apiece, CD8 naive two, and CD8 memory one. Study conclusions and caveats: Among donors, the sharing of clonotypes was expected to be influenced by sequencing depth.

Selected positively for CCR7 and CD45RO-negative, naive CD8 cells excluded terminally differentiated effector memory CD45RA+ cells. This CDR3 contains 16 residues. The J segment lost 4 bases and the V segment lost 5 bases, leaving 10 bases of the junction unmatched. Germline loops: CDR1 SGHAT, CDR2 FQNNGV. With respect to this clone: Its antigen is not identified.

The repertoire was sequenced with immunoSEQ multiplex PCR; TCRdb's copy has only in-frame clones and lacks some. The table shows millions of clones, with just under 95% occurring only once. Sequencing was performed on naive CD8+ T cells sorted from blood. The chain couples TRBV11-2 to TRBJ2-1; 8 positions agree with TRBD2. The origin of this receptor is a man younger than 30 in good health. CDR3 protein: CASSPPGGGGYNEQFF. For the CDR3, the DNA is TGTGCCAGCAGCCCCCCGGGGGGGGGCGGTTACAATGAGCAGTTCTTC.